Only a few counts were recorded for the clone carrying this T cell receptor (beta chain). What it binds is unknown. MiXCR was run by TCRdb on the 5' RACE reads, yielding one entry per CDR3 protein. Among 200,000 to 250,000 distinct CDR3 sequences listed, about a quarter were seen once. The data originate from a study of CD8 T cells in ankylosing spondylitis. The study, taken as a whole, reports: Roughly 8 highly homologous variants made up a TCR beta motif that seemed to typify ankylosing spondylitis blood. Reactive arthritis synovial fluid and blood previously showed some of these motif variants.

The receptor's source is a male donor with ankylosing spondylitis or in good health (not recorded which). Sequenced material: blood, either unsorted or a sorted T cell fraction (not recorded which).

The CDR3 DNA reads as TGCAGTGCTAGAGGGGGCGGGAGTTCGAGGAATGAGCAGTTCTTC. Its protein is CSARGGGSSRNEQFF. V usage is TRBV20-1 and J usage is TRBJ2-1, with 7 bases identical to TRBD2. The CDR3 runs to 15 residues. V gave up 1 base and J gave up 7 bases; unmatched junction bases: 10. Looked up from germline, CDR1 is DFQATT and CDR2 is SNEGSKA (reference sequence).